The 8 T cell receptor beta chains in this list originate from one sample, sequenced in a study of post-analysis software for immune sequencing data. Their antigen targets remain unknown. Study-wide results and limits: Five TRBV segments, TRBV5-6, TRBV5-1 and TRBV20-1 among them, were found more frequent in patients than controls.

Unique-molecular-identifier-tagged TCR beta cDNA libraries were used. TCRdb reanalysed the PCR reads using MiXCR and keeps one entry per CDR3 protein. The data hold roughly 800,000 distinct CDR3 sequences, with roughly 50% observed a single time. What was sequenced was blood. The receptors come from a girl aged 5-17 years with multiple sclerosis.

V usage is TRBV9 and J usage is TRBJ2-7; D not certain. The CDR3 is made up of 14 amino acids. The ends were cut back, 4 bases at V and 1 base at J, with 12 bases in the middle. Looked up from germline, CDR1 is SGDLS and CDR2 is YYNGEE. CDR3 protein: CASSPSAQSYEQYF. In nucleotides, the CDR3 is TGTGCCAGCAGCCCTTCAGCCCAGTCCTACGAGCAGTACTTC.

The chain joins TRBV12-5 to TRBJ2-5; 7 nucleotides match TRBD2. The last part of the DNA fits TRBJ2-7 better; the J call may be wrong. The CDR3 covers 12 residues. Germline V gives CDR1 LGHNT, CDR2 FRNRAP. CDR3 sequence: CASERGPYEQYF. DNA of the CDR3: TGTGCTAGTGAGCGGGGCCCCTACGAGCAGTACTTC.

The rearrangement uses TRBV7-6 and TRBJ2-3, with D hard to call. The germline V gene encodes CDR1 SGHVS and CDR2 FNYEAQ. The CDR3 covers 17 residues. Trimming left V 5 bases short and J 0 bases short, with 18 bases between. The CDR3 spells CASSLDPLPSSTDTQYF. Written as DNA, the CDR3 is TGTGCCAGCAGCCTGGACCCGCTGCCTTCTAGCACAGATACGCAGTATTTT. The variable domain in full, with the rest retrieved from reference TRBV7-6 and TRBJ2-3, is GAGVSQSPRYKVTKRGQDVALRCDPISGHVSLYWYRQALGQGPEFLTYFNYEAQQDKSGLPNDRFSAERPEGSISTLTIQRTEQRDSAMYRCASSLDPLPSSTDTQYFGPGTRLTVL.

This chain joins TRBV9 and TRBJ2-7; 13 bases map to TRBD2. The better agreement between TRBJ2-5 and the DNA end casts doubt on the J call. The CDR3 is 16 residues long. Germline loops: CDR1 SGDLS, CDR2 YYNGEE. CDR3 protein: CASSVGTSGRQETQYF. CDR3 nucleotide sequence: TGTGCCAGCAGCGTAGGGACTAGCGGGAGACAAGAGACCCAGTACTTC.

With regard to this clonotype: One end of the junction is discordant with germline, which a read error may explain. V gene TRBV2 combines with J gene TRBJ2-3, with 9 bases lining up with TRBD2. This CDR3 is 17 amino acids long. From germline, CDR1 is SNHLY and CDR2 FYNNEI. The CDR3 region has the DNA TGTGCCAGCAGTGATGGGCTAGCGGGAAAGGCACCAGATATGCAGTATTTT. Protein: CASSDGLAGKAPDMQYF.

The rearrangement joins TRBV20-1 to TRBJ2-5; 8 bases match TRBD1. Germline-derived CDR1 and CDR2 are DFQATT and SNEGSKA (reference sequence). The CDR3 spans 14 residues. V shed 0 bases and J 5 bases; nucleotides not matched to a gene: 5. The CDR3, as DNA: TGCAGTGCTAGAGACAGGACAGGGTCGGAGACCCAGTACTTC. It yields the protein CSARDRTGSETQYF.

This clonotype appeared a few times. The rearrangement joins TRBV5-1 to TRBJ1-4; D remains unclear. The CDR3 has 15 amino acids. Trimming took 3 bases from V and 4 from J, leaving 13 bases between them. Germline V lookup: CDR1 SGHRS, CDR2 YFSETQ. This CDR3 reads CASSSGRSHNEKLFF. DNA of the CDR3: TGCGCCAGCAGCTCAGGACGGAGCCATAATGAAAAACTGTTTTTT.

The V and J genes are TRBV4-2 and TRBJ1-2; D not certain. Germline V CDR1 and CDR2: LGHNA, YNFKEQ. The V gene lost 1 base and the J gene lost 5 bases, with 11 bases spanning the gap. The CDR3 loop spans 14 amino acids. CDR3 sequence (DNA): TGTGCCAGCAGCCAAGCAAGGATGGGGTATGGCTACACCTTC. This encodes CASSQARMGYGYTF.